Below, 24 T cell receptor beta chains from the same sample are listed, as sequenced in a study of early T cells in non-severe SARS-CoV-2 infection. TCRdb re-analysed the 5' RACE reads in MiXCR, keeping a single row per CDR3 protein. The sample includes about 53,000 distinct CDR3 sequences, roughly 12% of them seen just once. Material: whole blood, obtained at baseline. These receptors were obtained from an adult who was a healthcare worker with PCR-confirmed SARS-CoV-2 infection or an uninfected control (not recorded which).

There are many counts of this clonotype. The rearrangement links TRBV6-4 to TRBJ2-6; D not resolved. V lost 2 bases, J lost 3 bases, and 5 bases lay in between. Germline V gene data show CDR1 as MRHNA and CDR2 as SNTAGT. The CDR3 length is 14 residues. The CDR3 loop is CASSDRVGANVLTF. The DNA of the CDR3 is TGTGCCAGCAGTGACAGGGTTGGGGCCAACGTCCTGACTTTC.

In regard to this clonotype: It may be a read error: a sequence one base away is much more abundant. CDR3: CVSSLVTDTQYF. CDR3 nucleotide sequence: TGTGTCAGCAGCTTAGTGACAGATACGCAGTATTTT. The rearrangement links TRBV7-9 to TRBJ2-3, with D unresolved. Germline V CDR1 and CDR2: SEHNR, FQNEAQ (reference sequence). The CDR3 covers 12 residues.

The chain couples TRBV10-2 to TRBJ2-7; 11 positions agree with TRBD1. V trimming: 8 bases; J trimming: 1 base; junction bases outside the gene matches: 4. The V gene's germline CDR1 is WSHSY and CDR2 SAAADI. This CDR3 spans 14 amino acids. CDR3 protein: CASGGTGGSYEQYF. The CDR3 DNA follows: TGCGCCAGCGGGGGGACAGGGGGATCCTACGAGCAGTACTTC.

This chain connects TRBV28 to TRBJ2-3, with 9 bases fitting TRBD2. The trim removed 6 bases at V and 2 bases at J, leaving 6 bases unmatched. Germline V CDR1 and CDR2: MDHEN, SYDVKM. The CDR3 contains 15 residues. In nucleotides, the CDR3 is TGTGCCAGCAGACCGAGCGGGAGGAACACAGATACGCAGTATTTT. The encoded protein is CASRPSGRNTDTQYF.

The CDR3 nucleotides read TGTGCCAGCAGCAGCAGTCGTGGCTCCTACAATGAGCAGTTCTTC. Translating it yields CASSSSRGSYNEQFF. V is TRBV12-3 or TRBV12-4 and J is TRBJ2-1; D unclear. With 6 bases removed from V and 0 bases from J, the gap between germline ends came to 12 bases. The CDR3 runs 15 residues.

The chain has TRBV10-1 and TRBJ2-7; D remains unclear. This CDR3 has 15 amino acids. V was pared by 1 base and J by 0 bases, with 10 bases between. The germline V gene encodes CDR1 WNHNN and CDR2 SYGVQD (reference sequence). As DNA, the CDR3 is TGCGCCAGCAGTGAGTACAAGGGAAGCTCCTACGAGCAGTACTTC. Encoded protein: CASSEYKGSSYEQYF.

In its sample, this clonotype was seen a few times. The rearrangement uses TRBV5-1 and TRBJ2-2; D is ambiguous. Per germline, CDR1 SGHRS and CDR2 YFSETQ. V lost 2 bases and J 5 bases, leaving 7 bases between the germline ends. The CDR3 covers 13 residues. The CDR3 DNA reads as TGCGCCAGCAGCTTAGCTGAAACCGGGGAGCTGTTTTTT. It translates to CASSLAETGELFF. The full variable domain, rest sourced from reference TRBV5-1 and TRBJ2-2, is KAGVTQTPRYLIKTRGQQVTLSCSPISGHRSVSWYQQTPGQGLQFLFEYFSETQRNKGNFPGRFSGRQFSNSRSEMNVSTLELGDSALYLCASSLAETGELFFGEGSRLTVL.

This clonotype appeared a few times. The chain is built from TRBV10-2 and TRBJ2-1, with D hard to call. The CDR3 has 12 residues. Trimming stripped 4 bases from V and 9 bases from J, with 10 bases between. Germline V gene lookup returns CDR1 WSHSY and CDR2 SAAADI. The CDR3 DNA reads TGCGCCAGCAGTGGCTCATACGGTGAGCAGTTCTTC. Translation: CASSGSYGEQFF.

This chain links TRBV7-6 with TRBJ2-3; TRBD2 is a possible D gene (6 bases). The CDR3 consists of 15 residues. CDR1 and CDR2 from the germline V gene are SGHVS and FNYEAQ. V lost 1 base to trimming and J lost 1 base, with 9 bases between them. The chain's CDR3 is CASSLVPGGTDTQYF. CDR3 DNA: TGTGCCAGCAGCTTAGTCCCGGGAGGCACAGATACGCAGTATTTT.

The genes are TRBV28 and TRBJ2-5; D unresolved. The CDR3 is 17 amino acids. Germline loops: CDR1 MDHEN, CDR2 SYDVKM. With 3 bases removed from V and 5 bases from J, the gap between germline ends came to 22 bases. DNA for the CDR3: TGTGCCAGCAGTTTTTCCTCCCGGGCCCCCCATCGGGAGACCCAGTACTTC. Its protein is CASSFSSRAPHRETQYF.

The CDR3 coding sequence is TGTGCCAGCAGCTGCTTTTCGCGGGAGGACCAGCCCCAGCATTTT. Protein product: CASSCFSREDQPQHF. The chain carries TRBV7-9 and TRBJ1-5; no definite D call. Per germline, CDR1 SEHNR and CDR2 FQNEAQ (reference sequence). V was trimmed by 4 bases and J by 7 bases, leaving 17 bases between them. The CDR3 length is 15 residues.

V is TRBV5-6 and J is TRBJ2-5; 13 bases map to TRBD2. The CDR3 runs 16 residues. Germline V gene data show CDR1 as SGHDT and CDR2 as YYEEEE. The ends lost 3 bases at V and 5 bases at J; junction bases unmatched: 7. DNA for the CDR3: TGTGCCAGCAGCTACCGGACTAGCGGGAGTAGGGAGACCCAGTACTTC. It encodes CASSYRTSGSRETQYF.

The chain has TRBV20-1 and TRBJ2-3; the D gene is possibly TRBD1 (5 bases). This CDR3 contains 15 residues. Germline CDR1 reads DFQATT; CDR2 reads SNEGSKA (reference sequence). The V and J ends lost 4 bases and 0 bases respectively, with 14 bases between them. For the CDR3, the DNA is TGCAGTGCTATCAAAGGGGTACATAGCACAGATACGCAGTATTTT. Encoded protein: CSAIKGVHSTDTQYF.

This clonotype turned up a few times. The chain employs TRBV11-3 and TRBJ1-1; possibly TRBD1 for D (6 bases). Germline CDR1 reads SGHNT; CDR2 reads YENEEA. The CDR3 consists of 15 residues. V was pared by 4 bases and J by 1 base, with 13 bases between. In DNA, the CDR3 is TGTGCCAGCAGCTGGGGGCCGCGGACGAACACTGAAGCTTTCTTT. It encodes CASSWGPRTNTEAFF.

Ten or more counts support this clonotype. CDR3 in amino acids: CASGRAGTGELFF. The CDR3 region has the DNA TGTGCCAGCGGGAGGGCCGGCACCGGGGAGCTGTTTTTT. The chain joins TRBV6-1 to TRBJ2-2, with 7 bases identical to TRBD2. V shed 8 bases, J shed 4 bases, and the junction held 4 bases outside the gene matches. Germline V gene sequence: CDR1 MNHNS, CDR2 SASEGT. The CDR3 extends over 13 amino acids.

This clonotype showed up just a few times. The chain employs TRBV12-3 or TRBV12-4 and TRBJ2-2, with a possible D match to TRBD1 (5 bases). The CDR3 length is 14 residues. The V and J ends lost 7 bases and 3 bases respectively, with 12 bases between them. This CDR3 is CASNDDRYTGELFF. In nucleotides, the CDR3 is TGTGCCAGCAACGATGACAGATACACCGGGGAGCTGTTTTTT.

The rearrangement uses TRBV11-3 and TRBJ2-5, with unresolved D. CDR1 is SGHNT and CDR2 is YENEEA in the germline V gene. Between the trimmed V and J ends, which lost 6 bases and 4 bases, there was a span of 9 bases. The CDR3 sequence is 12 residues long. The CDR3 loop is CASSVSSETQYF. The CDR3 DNA sequence: TGTGCCAGCAGTGTTTCATCAGAGACCCAGTACTTC. The full variable domain, completed using reference TRBV11-3 and TRBJ2-5, is EAGVVQSPRYKIIEKKQPVAFWCNPISGHNTLYWYLQNLGQGPELLIRYENEEAVDDSQLPKDRFSAERLKGVDSTLKIQPAELGDSAVYLCASSVSSETQYFGPGTRLLVL.

The chain joins TRBV3-1 to TRBJ2-5, with TRBD2 matching over 9 bases. V gave up 4 bases and J gave up 4 bases; unmatched junction bases: 10. The CDR3 loop spans 16 amino acids. CDR1 and CDR2 from the germline V gene are LGHDT and YNNKEL (reference sequence). CDR3 region: CASSLLSRGRGETQYF. The DNA of the CDR3 is TGTGCCAGCAGCCTCCTCTCTCGCGGGAGGGGAGAGACCCAGTACTTC.

The chain joins TRBV13 to TRBJ2-2; 9 positions agree with TRBD1. V lost 6 bases, J lost 7 bases, and 6 bases stayed unmatched. The V gene's germline CDR1 is PRHDT and CDR2 FYEKMQ (reference sequence). This CDR3 region has 14 residues. CDR3 DNA sequence: TGTGCCAGCAGTCGGACAGGGGTAAACGGGGAGCTGTTTTTT. Translated, it gives CASSRTGVNGELFF.

This clonotype was seen only once. The chain combines TRBV7-2 with TRBJ2-3; TRBD2 aligns across 7 bases. Germline V gene lookup returns CDR1 SGHTA and CDR2 FQGNSA. V trimming: 0 bases; J trimming: 0 bases; junction bases outside the gene matches: 3. This CDR3 is 16 amino acids long. CDR3 sequence: CASSLAGGPSTDTQYF. DNA of the CDR3: TGTGCCAGCAGCTTAGCGGGAGGGCCCAGCACAGATACGCAGTATTTT.

CDR3 sequence (DNA): TGTGCCAGCAGCCAAGAGGGGACAGCACAAGAGACCCAGTACTTC. This translates into CASSQEGTAQETQYF. The rearrangement links TRBV4-2 to TRBJ2-5; 7 bases are a match to TRBD1. V was pared by 0 bases and J by 2 bases, with 3 bases of the junction left unmatched. The CDR3 totals 15 residues. Germline CDR1 and CDR2: LGHNA and YNFKEQ.

The chain recombines TRBV7-6 with TRBJ2-5; TRBD1 agrees at 7 bases. In germline, CDR1 is SGHVS, CDR2 FNYEAQ. This CDR3 comprises 14 residues. V shed 5 bases, J shed 2 bases, and the junction held 5 bases outside the gene matches. DNA of the CDR3: TGTGCCAGCAGCCGATCGGGACAGCAAGAGACCCAGTACTTC. It yields the protein CASSRSGQQETQYF. The variable domain in full, with the rest retrieved from reference TRBV7-6 and TRBJ2-5, is GAGVSQSPRYKVTKRGQDVALRCDPISGHVSLYWYRQALGQGPEFLTYFNYEAQQDKSGLPNDRFSAERPEGSISTLTIQRTEQRDSAMYRCASSRSGQQETQYFGPGTRLLVL.

This clonotype was seen a handful of times. The chain joins TRBV2 to TRBJ1-4, with D hard to call. Trimming removed 6 bases from V and 0 bases from J, with 11 bases in between. CDR1 and CDR2 (germline): SNHLY, FYNNEI. The CDR3 covers 15 residues. The CDR3 DNA sequence: TGTGCCAGCAGGGCGGACCGCTCAACTAATGAAAAACTGTTTTTT. Its translation: CASRADRSTNEKLFF. Full variable domain (rest looked up from reference TRBV2 and TRBJ1-4): EPEVTQTPSHQVTQMGQEVILRCVPISNHLYFYWYRQILGQKVEFLVSFYNNEISEKSEIFDDQFSVERPDGSNFTLKIRSTKLEDSAMYFCASRADRSTNEKLFFGSGTQLSVL.

This clonotype was counted a few times. CDR3 bases: TGCAGTGCTAGAGGACTGAATTTTTTGCGCTCCCTCTCCTACGAGCAGTACTTC. This encodes CSARGLNFLRSLSYEQYF. The chain couples TRBV20-1 to TRBJ2-7; D gene ambiguous. The germline gives CDR1 DFQATT, CDR2 SNEGSKA (reference sequence). This CDR3 region has 18 residues. V gave up 1 base and J gave up 0 bases, with 22 bases separating them.